This TCR beta chain was found in a study of CDR3 diversity in severe acne. The ends were cut back, 7 bases at V and 6 bases at J, with 9 bases in the middle. The CDR3 has 11 residues. Germline V gives CDR1 MNHNY, CDR2 SVGAGI (reference sequence). MiXCR, applied by TCRdb to the PCR reads, yields one record per CDR3 protein. The sample lists about 84,000 distinct CDR3 sequences, 45% to 65% seen once, with roughly an eighth in the top ten. Sequencing was performed on blood. The sequence derives from a male donor in good health, without acne. The V and J genes are TRBV6-6 and TRBJ1-1; D is ambiguous. The CDR3 region is CASTHNAEAFF. CDR3 sequence (DNA): TGTGCCAGCACCCATAATGCTGAAGCTTTCTTT.